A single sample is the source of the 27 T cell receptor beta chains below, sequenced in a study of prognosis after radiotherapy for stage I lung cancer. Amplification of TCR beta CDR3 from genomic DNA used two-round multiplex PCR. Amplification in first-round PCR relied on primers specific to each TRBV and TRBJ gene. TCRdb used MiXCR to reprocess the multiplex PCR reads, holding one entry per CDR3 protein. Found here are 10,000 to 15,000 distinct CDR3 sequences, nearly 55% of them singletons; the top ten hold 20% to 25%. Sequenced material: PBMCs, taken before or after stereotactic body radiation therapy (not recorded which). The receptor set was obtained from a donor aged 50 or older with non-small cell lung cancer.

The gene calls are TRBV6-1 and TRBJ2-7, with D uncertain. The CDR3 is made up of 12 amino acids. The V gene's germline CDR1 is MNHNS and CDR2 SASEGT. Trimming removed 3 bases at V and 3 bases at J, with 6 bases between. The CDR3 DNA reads TGTGCCAGCAGTGATTATGGCTACGAGCAGTACTTC. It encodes CASSDYGYEQYF.

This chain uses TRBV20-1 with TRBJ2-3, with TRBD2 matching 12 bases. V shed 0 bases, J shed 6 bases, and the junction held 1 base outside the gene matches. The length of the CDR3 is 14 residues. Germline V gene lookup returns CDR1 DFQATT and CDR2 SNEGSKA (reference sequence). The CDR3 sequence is CSARDLAGGDTQYF. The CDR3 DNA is TGCAGTGCTAGAGATCTAGCGGGAGGGGATACGCAGTATTTT.

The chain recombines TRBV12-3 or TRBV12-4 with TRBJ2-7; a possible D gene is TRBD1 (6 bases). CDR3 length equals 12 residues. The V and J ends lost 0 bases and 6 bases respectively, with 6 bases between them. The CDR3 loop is CASSLAGAEQYF. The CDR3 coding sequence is TGTGCCAGCAGTTTAGCGGGGGCCGAGCAGTACTTC.

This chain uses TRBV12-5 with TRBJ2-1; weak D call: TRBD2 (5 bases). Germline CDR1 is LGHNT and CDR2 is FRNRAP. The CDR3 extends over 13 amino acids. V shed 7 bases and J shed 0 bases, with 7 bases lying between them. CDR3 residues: CASAADSYNEQFF. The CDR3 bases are TGTGCTAGTGCAGCGGACTCCTACAATGAGCAGTTCTTC.

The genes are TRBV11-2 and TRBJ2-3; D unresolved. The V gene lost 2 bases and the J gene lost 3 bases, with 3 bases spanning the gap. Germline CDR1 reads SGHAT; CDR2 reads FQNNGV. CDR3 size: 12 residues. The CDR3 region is CASSLKTDTQYF. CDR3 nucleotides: TGTGCCAGCAGCTTAAAAACAGATACGCAGTATTTT.

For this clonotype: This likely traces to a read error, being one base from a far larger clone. CDR3 region: CAWSNGDTQYF. In nucleotides, the CDR3 is TGTGCCTGGAGTAATGGAGATACGCAGTATTTT. V is TRBV7-3 and J is TRBJ2-3; D unclear. Trimming left V 11 bases short and J 5 bases short, with 11 bases between. The CDR3 sequence is 11 residues long. Looked up from germline, CDR1 is SGHTA and CDR2 is FQGTGA. Supplemented by reference TRBV7-3 and TRBJ2-3, the full variable domain reads GAGVSQTPSNKVTEKGKYVELRCDPISGHTALYWYRQSLGQGPEFLIYFQGTGAADDSGLPNDRFFAVRPEGSVSTLKIQRTERGDSAVYLCAWSNGDTQYFGPGTRLTVL.

The CDR3 region has the DNA TGTGCCAGCAGCCCCCGAGAGACCCAGTACTTC. This encodes CASSPRETQYF. This chain uses TRBV28 with TRBJ2-5, with unresolved D. The V gene lost 6 bases and the J gene lost 4 bases, with 6 bases spanning the gap. Germline V lookup: CDR1 MDHEN, CDR2 SYDVKM. This CDR3 has 11 residues.

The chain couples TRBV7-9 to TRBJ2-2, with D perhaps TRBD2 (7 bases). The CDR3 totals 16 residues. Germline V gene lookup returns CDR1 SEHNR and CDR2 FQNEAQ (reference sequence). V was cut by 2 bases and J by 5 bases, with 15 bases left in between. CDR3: CASSLNTGTMTGELFF. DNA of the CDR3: TGTGCCAGCAGCTTAAATACAGGGACTATGACCGGGGAGCTGTTTTTT.

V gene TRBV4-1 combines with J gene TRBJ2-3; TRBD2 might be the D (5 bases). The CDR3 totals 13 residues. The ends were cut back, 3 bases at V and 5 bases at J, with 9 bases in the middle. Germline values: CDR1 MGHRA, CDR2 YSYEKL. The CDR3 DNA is TGCGCCAGCAGCCACTCCGAGGGAGATACGCAGTATTTT. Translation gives CASSHSEGDTQYF.

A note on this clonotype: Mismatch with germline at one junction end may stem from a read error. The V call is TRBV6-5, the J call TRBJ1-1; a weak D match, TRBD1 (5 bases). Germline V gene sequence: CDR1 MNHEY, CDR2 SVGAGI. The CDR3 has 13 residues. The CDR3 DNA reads TGTGCCAGTAGTTGGGGACGGGGCAATGAAGCTTTCTTT. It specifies CASSWGRGNEAFF.

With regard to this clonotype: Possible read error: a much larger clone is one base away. In DNA, the CDR3 is TGTGCCAGAAGCGCCATGACTAGCGGGAGGACAGATACGCAGTATTTT. It specifies CARSAMTSGRTDTQYF. This chain links TRBV5-4 with TRBJ2-3; 13 bases map to TRBD2. This CDR3 has 16 residues. CDR1 and CDR2 (germline): SGHNT, YYREEE (reference sequence). Trimming at V came to 8 bases and at J to 3 bases, leaving 9 bases not matched to a gene.

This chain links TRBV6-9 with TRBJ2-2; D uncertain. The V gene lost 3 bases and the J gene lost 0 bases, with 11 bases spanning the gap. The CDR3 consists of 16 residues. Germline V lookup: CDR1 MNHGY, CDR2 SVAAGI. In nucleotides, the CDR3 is TGTGCCAGCAGTTACTCAACCACAGCGAACACCGGGGAGCTGTTTTTT. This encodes CASSYSTTANTGELFF.

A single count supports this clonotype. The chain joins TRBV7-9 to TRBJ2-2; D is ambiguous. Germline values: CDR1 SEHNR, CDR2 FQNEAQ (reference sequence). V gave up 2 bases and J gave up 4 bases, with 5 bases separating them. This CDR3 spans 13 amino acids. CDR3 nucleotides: TGTGCCAGCAGCTTAATGGCCACCGGGGAGCTGTTTTTT. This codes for CASSLMATGELFF.

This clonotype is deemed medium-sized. The DNA for the CDR3 is TGTTCGCTGGGGAGGGGGTACCATGAGCAGTTCTTC. Translated, it gives CSLGRGYHEQFF. V is TRBV30 and J is TRBJ2-1, with a possible D match to TRBD2 (7 bases). This CDR3 has 12 residues. Germline CDR1 is GTSNPN and CDR2 is SVGIG (reference sequence).

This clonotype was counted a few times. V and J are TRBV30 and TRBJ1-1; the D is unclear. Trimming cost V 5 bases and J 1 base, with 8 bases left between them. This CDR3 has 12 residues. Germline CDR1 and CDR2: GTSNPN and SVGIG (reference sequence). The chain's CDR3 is CAWGHPNTEAFF. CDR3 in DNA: TGTGCCTGGGGGCACCCGAACACTGAAGCTTTCTTT.

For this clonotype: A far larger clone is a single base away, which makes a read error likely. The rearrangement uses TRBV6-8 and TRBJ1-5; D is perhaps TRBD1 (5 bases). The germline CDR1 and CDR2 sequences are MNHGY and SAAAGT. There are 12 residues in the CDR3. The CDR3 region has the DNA TGTGCCAGCAGTCGGACGGGGCAGCCCCAGAATTTT. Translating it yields CASSRTGQPQNF.

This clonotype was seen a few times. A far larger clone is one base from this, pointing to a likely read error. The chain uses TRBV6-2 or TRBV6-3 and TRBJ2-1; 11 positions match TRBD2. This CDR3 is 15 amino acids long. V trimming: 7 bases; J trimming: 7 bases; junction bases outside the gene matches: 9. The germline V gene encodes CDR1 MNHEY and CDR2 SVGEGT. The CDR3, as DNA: TGTGCCAGCATCCTCGGGGTAGCGGGGGGGAATGAGCAGTTCTTC. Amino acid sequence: CASILGVAGGNEQFF.

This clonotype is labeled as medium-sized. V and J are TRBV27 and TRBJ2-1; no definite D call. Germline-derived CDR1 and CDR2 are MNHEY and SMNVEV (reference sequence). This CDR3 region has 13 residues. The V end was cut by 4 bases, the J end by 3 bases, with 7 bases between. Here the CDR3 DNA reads TGTGCCAGCAGTTATGGGGTCTACAATGAGCAGTTCTTC. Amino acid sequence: CASSYGVYNEQFF.

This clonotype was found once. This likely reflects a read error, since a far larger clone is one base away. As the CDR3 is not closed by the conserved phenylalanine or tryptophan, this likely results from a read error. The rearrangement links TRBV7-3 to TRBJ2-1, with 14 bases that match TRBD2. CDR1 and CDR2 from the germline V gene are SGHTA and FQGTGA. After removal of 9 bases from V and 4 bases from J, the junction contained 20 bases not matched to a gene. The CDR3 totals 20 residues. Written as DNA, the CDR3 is TGTGCCAGTAGTATCATTCCCGGGACTAGCGGGAGCCCCAAGTACAATGAGCAGTTCTTA. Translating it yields CASSIIPGTSGSPKYNEQFL.

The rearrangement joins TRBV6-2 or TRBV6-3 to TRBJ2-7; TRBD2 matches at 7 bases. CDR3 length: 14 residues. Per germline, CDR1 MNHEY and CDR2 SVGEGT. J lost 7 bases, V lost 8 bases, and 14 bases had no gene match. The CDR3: CASGERGSLSEQYF. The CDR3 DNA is TGTGCCAGCGGTGAGCGCGGGAGTCTTTCAGAGCAGTACTTC.

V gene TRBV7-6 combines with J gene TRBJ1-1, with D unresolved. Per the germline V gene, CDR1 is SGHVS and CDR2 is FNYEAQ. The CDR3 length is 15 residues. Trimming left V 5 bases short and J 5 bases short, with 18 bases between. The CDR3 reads CASSPLLCLETEAFF. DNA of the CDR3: TGTGCCAGCAGCCCTTTGTTGTGCTTGGAAACTGAAGCTTTCTTT.

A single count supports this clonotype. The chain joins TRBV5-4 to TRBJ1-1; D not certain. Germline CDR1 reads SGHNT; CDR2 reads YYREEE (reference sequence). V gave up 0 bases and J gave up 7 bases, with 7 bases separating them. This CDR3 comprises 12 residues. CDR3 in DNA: TGTGCCAGCAGCTTGGCTGGTAGTGAAGCTTTCTTT. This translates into CASSLAGSEAFF.

As DNA, the CDR3 is TGCAGTGCTAGATTGGGGAACCAGCCCCAGCATTTT. This translates into CSARLGNQPQHF. This chain connects TRBV20-1 to TRBJ1-5; D ambiguous. The CDR3 has 12 residues. Germline assignment: CDR1 DFQATT and CDR2 SNEGSKA (reference sequence). Trimming left V 2 bases short and J 7 bases short, with 9 bases between.

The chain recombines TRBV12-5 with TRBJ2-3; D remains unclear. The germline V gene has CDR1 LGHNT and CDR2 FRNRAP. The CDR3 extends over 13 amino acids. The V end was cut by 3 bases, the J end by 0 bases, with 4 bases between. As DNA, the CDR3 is TGTGCTAGTGGTTTATCTAGCACAGATACGCAGTATTTT. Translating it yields CASGLSSTDTQYF.

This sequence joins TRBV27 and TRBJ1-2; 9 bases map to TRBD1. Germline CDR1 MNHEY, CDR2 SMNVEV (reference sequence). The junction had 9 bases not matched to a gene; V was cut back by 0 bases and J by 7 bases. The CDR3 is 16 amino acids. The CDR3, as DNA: TGTGCCAGCAGTTTATCACATACAGGGGGCTTTGGTGGCTACACCTTC. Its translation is CASSLSHTGGFGGYTF.

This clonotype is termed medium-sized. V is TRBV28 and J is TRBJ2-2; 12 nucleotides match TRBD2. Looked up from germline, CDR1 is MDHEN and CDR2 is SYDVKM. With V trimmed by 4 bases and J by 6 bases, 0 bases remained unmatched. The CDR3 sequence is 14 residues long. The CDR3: CASSSSGRAGELFF. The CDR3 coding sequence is TGTGCCAGCAGTTCTAGCGGGAGGGCCGGGGAGCTGTTTTTT. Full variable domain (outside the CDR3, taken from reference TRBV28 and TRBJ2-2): DVKVTQSSRYLVKRTGEKVFLECVQDMDHENMFWYRQDPGLGLRLIYFSYDVKMKEKGDIPEGYSVSREKKERFSLILESASTNQTSMYLCASSSSGRAGELFFGEGSRLTVL.

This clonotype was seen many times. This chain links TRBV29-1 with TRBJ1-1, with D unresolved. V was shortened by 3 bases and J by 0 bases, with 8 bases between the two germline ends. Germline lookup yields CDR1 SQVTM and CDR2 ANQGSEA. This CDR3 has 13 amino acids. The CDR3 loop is CSVDQTVNTEAFF. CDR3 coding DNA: TGCAGCGTTGATCAGACCGTGAACACTGAAGCTTTCTTT.